This T cell receptor beta chain appears in the sequencing data of a study of PD-1 blockade in classical Hodgkin lymphoma. This CDR3 region has 14 residues. V shed 5 bases and J 3 bases; nucleotides not matched to a gene: 3. Germline CDR1 and CDR2: MNHEY and SMNVEV (reference sequence). Concerning this clone itself: Its antigen remains unidentified. Other DNA variants within this sample encode the same CDR3.

Findings and limits, study-wide: CD4+ TCR diversity, unlike CD8+, climbed significantly by C4D1. Relative to healthy donors, newly diagnosed patients reportedly had lower baseline TCR diversity, which was reported as lower still in relapsed/refractory patients. Those achieving complete response showed baseline diversity like newly diagnosed patients.

The protocol was immunoSEQ multiplex PCR, while the TCRdb copy is restricted to in-frame clones and leaves out a portion. The table records some 84,000 clones, over 90% of them present only once. With no exception, relapse followed autologous stem cell transplantation in all patients, and brentuximab vedotin exposure varied. Best overall response was complete response, partial response or progressive disease in these relapsed/refractory classical Hodgkin lymphoma patients. This chain uses TRBV27 with TRBJ2-1, with 8 bases identical to TRBD1. Sequencing was performed on peripheral blood mononuclear cells (PBMCs), taken before the second cycle of nivolumab. This sequence was found in a human donor with classical Hodgkin lymphoma. Here the CDR3 reads CASSLGQGYNEQFF. DNA for the CDR3: TGTGCCAGCAGTCTTGGACAGGGCTACAATGAGCAGTTCTTC.